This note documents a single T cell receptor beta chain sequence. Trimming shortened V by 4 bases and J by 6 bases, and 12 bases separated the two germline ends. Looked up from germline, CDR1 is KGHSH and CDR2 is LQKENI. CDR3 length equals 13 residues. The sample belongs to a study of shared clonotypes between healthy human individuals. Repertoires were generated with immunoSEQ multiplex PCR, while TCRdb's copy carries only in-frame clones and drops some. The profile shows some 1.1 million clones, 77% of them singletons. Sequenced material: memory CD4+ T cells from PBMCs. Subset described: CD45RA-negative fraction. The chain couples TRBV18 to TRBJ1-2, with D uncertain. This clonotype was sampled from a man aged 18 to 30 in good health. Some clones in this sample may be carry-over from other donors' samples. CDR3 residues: CASSLSKGDGYTF. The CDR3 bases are TGTGCCAGCTCACTTTCGAAGGGAGATGGCTACACCTTC. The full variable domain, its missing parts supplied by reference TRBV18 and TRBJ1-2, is NAGVMQNPRHLVRRRGQEARLRCSPMKGHSHVYWYRQLPEEGLKFMVYLQKENIIDESGMPKERFSAEFPKEGPSILRIQQVVRGDSAAYFCASSLSKGDGYTFGSGTRLTVV.